These 23 T cell receptor beta chains originate from one sample sequenced in a study of blood T cell repertoires in COVID-19. The protocol was immunoSEQ multiplex PCR, while the TCRdb copy is restricted to in-frame clones and leaves out a portion. The sample holds tens of thousands of clones, about three quarters seen once. The sample was peripheral blood. The receptors were gathered from a human donor in a cohort sampled during active COVID-19.

J is TRBJ1-1 and V is TRBV3-1 (or the pseudogene TRBV3-2); 8 bases are a match to TRBD1. The CDR3 is 12 amino acids. The J segment lost 7 bases and the V segment lost 3 bases, leaving 1 base of the junction unmatched. Germline values: CDR1 LGHDT, CDR2 YNNKEL (reference sequence). As DNA, the CDR3 is TGTGCCAGCAGCCACAGGGGGCTTGAAGCTTTCTTT. Protein sequence: CASSHRGLEAFF.

The chain links TRBV7-8 to TRBJ2-3; TRBD1 agrees at 8 bases. The CDR3 spans 13 residues. Germline V lookup: CDR1 SGHVS, CDR2 FQNEAQ. With 3 bases clipped from V and 6 bases from J, the junction kept 2 bases outside the gene matches. The CDR3 here is CASSLTGVDTQYF. CDR3 DNA: TGTGCCAGCAGCTTGACAGGGGTGGATACGCAGTATTTT.

The chain uses TRBV6-6 and TRBJ2-5; D may be TRBD1 (6 bases). V was shortened by 6 bases and J by 1 base, with 12 bases between the two germline ends. This CDR3 has 14 residues. CDR1 and CDR2 from the germline V gene are MNHNY and SVGAGI (reference sequence). CDR3 DNA sequence: TGTGCCAGCAGATTGGGACACCTCCAAGAGACCCAGTACTTC. Protein: CASRLGHLQETQYF.

The chain combines TRBV2 with TRBJ2-3, with D possibly being TRBD1 (6 bases). CDR1 and CDR2 (germline): SNHLY, FYNNEI. The V end lost 8 bases, the J end lost 3 bases, and 9 bases lay between the germline ends. The CDR3 covers 12 residues. CDR3 sequence (DNA): TGTGCCAGCCGAGACAGGACAGATACGCAGTATTTT. The encoded protein is CASRDRTDTQYF.

The chain employs TRBV4-1 and TRBJ2-7; 7 bases line up with TRBD1. Germline lookup yields CDR1 MGHRA and CDR2 YSYEKL. The CDR3 consists of 15 residues. Unmatched junction bases numbered 6, after V lost 2 bases and J lost 2 bases. As DNA, the CDR3 is TGCGCCAGCAGCCAACCGGGACAGTTAGCCTACGAGCAGTACTTC. Its protein is CASSQPGQLAYEQYF.

The chain combines TRBV5-1 with TRBJ2-4, with D maybe TRBD1 (6 bases). The CDR3 contains 15 residues. V gave up 4 bases and J gave up 8 bases, with 19 bases separating them. Germline values: CDR1 SGHRS, CDR2 YFSETQ. CDR3 loop: CASSVGTSGWDIQYF. The CDR3 nucleotides are TGCGCCAGCAGCGTCGGGACATCTGGTTGGGACATTCAGTACTTC. Filled out from reference TRBV5-1 and TRBJ2-4, the complete variable domain reads KAGVTQTPRYLIKTRGQQVTLSCSPISGHRSVSWYQQTPGQGLQFLFEYFSETQRNKGNFPGRFSGRQFSNSRSEMNVSTLELGDSALYLCASSVGTSGWDIQYFGAGTRLSVL.

The chain couples TRBV5-1 to TRBJ1-1; no reliable D call. Per germline, CDR1 SGHRS and CDR2 YFSETQ. The CDR3 is 14 residues long. V lost 7 bases and J 2 bases, leaving 15 bases between the germline ends. Here the CDR3 DNA reads TGCGCCAGCTCCATAGAGGGAGATAACACTGAAGCTTTCTTT. Amino acid sequence: CASSIEGDNTEAFF.

This chain links TRBV29-1 with TRBJ2-1; possibly TRBD2 for D (5 bases). This CDR3 region has 15 residues. Germline V gene lookup returns CDR1 SQVTM and CDR2 ANQGSEA. Trimming removed 5 bases at V and 0 bases at J, with 14 bases between. CDR3 DNA sequence: TGCAGCGTTCGGGATGAATTAAGCTCCTACAATGAGCAGTTCTTC. This encodes CSVRDELSSYNEQFF.

A single count supports this clone. This chain links TRBV3-1 (or the pseudogene TRBV3-2) with TRBJ2-5, with a weak D call TRBD2 (6 bases). V dropped 4 bases and J dropped 3 bases, with 15 bases sitting between them. The germline V gene has CDR1 LGHDT and CDR2 YNNKEL (reference sequence). CDR3 length: 15 amino acids. The CDR3 nucleotides are TGTGCCAGCAGCCTGGTCGGGGGACGGGAAGAGACCCAGTACTTC. This translates into CASSLVGGREETQYF.

This clone was counted between two and nine times. The chain joins TRBV7-2 to TRBJ2-7; TRBD1 aligns across 7 bases. Germline CDR1 SGHTA, CDR2 FQGNSA. V lost 5 bases and J lost 2; bases outside the gene matches: 9. The CDR3 consists of 15 residues. DNA for the CDR3: TGTGCCAGCAGCCAGAGACAGGGTGGCCCCTACGAGCAGTACTTC. This translates into CASSQRQGGPYEQYF.

The genes are TRBV5-6 and TRBJ1-4, with D perhaps TRBD1 (6 bases). Trimming shortened V by 5 bases and J by 5 bases, and 13 bases separated the two germline ends. The CDR3 is 14 residues long. Germline CDR1 is SGHDT and CDR2 is YYEEEE. CDR3 residues: CASRTTGNNEKLFF. For the CDR3, the DNA is TGTGCCAGCAGGACCACAGGGAACAATGAAAAACTGTTTTTT.

The chain joins TRBV5-6 to TRBJ2-7; the match to TRBD1 covers 9 bases. Losses at the gene ends were 0 bases for V and 4 bases for J; bases not matched to a gene: 5. The CDR3 consists of 15 residues. Germline V gene data show CDR1 as SGHDT and CDR2 as YYEEEE. CDR3 loop: CASSLGMGQGYEQYF. The CDR3 DNA sequence: TGTGCCAGCAGCTTGGGGATGGGACAGGGTTACGAGCAGTACTTC.

The CDR3 reads CASSIVRDTEAFF. The CDR3 DNA is TGTGCCAGTAGTATAGTCAGGGACACTGAAGCTTTCTTT. This rearrangement joins TRBV19 to TRBJ1-1, with D perhaps matching TRBD1 (5 bases). The CDR3 has 13 amino acids. Germline CDR1 and CDR2: LNHDA and SQIVND (reference sequence). Trimming removed 1 base from V and 3 bases from J, with 6 bases in between.

This clone has more than one count but fewer than ten. The chain links TRBV28 to TRBJ1-5; D unclear. The CDR3 covers 12 residues. Trimming shortened V by 2 bases and J by 6 bases, and 5 bases separated the two germline ends. Looked up from germline, CDR1 is MDHEN and CDR2 is SYDVKM. The CDR3 bases are TGTGCCAGCAGTTTAGTAGTTCAGCCCCAGCATTTT. Encoded protein: CASSLVVQPQHF.

The V call is TRBV7-2, the J call TRBJ2-2; D uncertain. Germline V gene sequence: CDR1 SGHTA, CDR2 FQGNSA. The CDR3 totals 14 residues. The V end lost 4 bases, the J end lost 7 bases, and 13 bases lay between the germline ends. Here the CDR3 reads CASSSSHQRGELFF. In DNA, the CDR3 is TGTGCCAGCAGCTCCTCACATCAACGCGGGGAGCTGTTTTTT.

This chain links TRBV7-2 with TRBJ1-5; perhaps TRBD1 as D (6 bases). The germline gives CDR1 SGHTA, CDR2 FQGNSA. This CDR3 region has 14 residues. The ends were cut back, 1 base at V and 9 bases at J, with 13 bases in the middle. The CDR3 DNA sequence: TGTGCCAGCAGCTTAGAGGGACACCCATTGCCCCAGCATTTT. It specifies CASSLEGHPLPQHF.

This sequence joins TRBV5-1 and TRBJ2-1; perhaps TRBD2 as D (5 bases). Germline loops: CDR1 SGHRS, CDR2 YFSETQ. Trimming pared 4 bases from V and 7 bases from J, leaving 18 bases between. This CDR3 has 15 amino acids. In DNA form, the CDR3 reads TGCGCCAGCAGCCAGGATGGCGGGCCCTGGAATGAGCAGTTCTTC. Protein product: CASSQDGGPWNEQFF.

The rearrangement links TRBV2 to TRBJ2-6; the D gene is possibly TRBD1 (5 bases). Germline CDR1 and CDR2: SNHLY and FYNNEI. Trimming took off 5 bases at V and 2 bases at J, with 19 bases between the two ends. The CDR3 is 18 residues long. In DNA, the CDR3 is TGTGCCAGCAGTCCCCAGGGAAATCTAGTTGCTGGGGCCAACGTCCTGACTTTC. It is translated as CASSPQGNLVAGANVLTF.

The chain is built from TRBV5-1 and TRBJ1-4; 10 positions agree with TRBD1. This CDR3 contains 15 residues. The junction had 7 bases not matched to a gene; V was cut back by 3 bases and J by 8 bases. Looked up from germline, CDR1 is SGHRS and CDR2 is YFSETQ. The CDR3, as DNA: TGCGCCAGCAGCTACTCCGGGACAGGGGTCGAAAAACTGTTTTTT. This codes for CASSYSGTGVEKLFF.

The chain carries TRBV13 and TRBJ2-3; D may be TRBD2 (5 bases). The V and J ends lost 5 bases and 0 bases respectively, with 12 bases between them. Looked up from germline, CDR1 is PRHDT and CDR2 is FYEKMQ (reference sequence). This CDR3 contains 15 residues. The CDR3 is CASSPARRSTDTQYF. CDR3 DNA: TGTGCCAGCAGCCCCGCCAGGAGGAGCACAGATACGCAGTATTTT.

On this clone: The same CDR3 can be traced to other DNA sequences in this sample. V gene TRBV3-1 (or the pseudogene TRBV3-2) combines with J gene TRBJ1-1; D call uncertain. The CDR3 extends over 14 amino acids. Germline V gives CDR1 LGHDT, CDR2 YNNKEL (reference sequence). V lost 1 base and J lost 0, with 6 bases in between. The CDR3 region is CASSQAVMNTEAFF. The CDR3, as DNA: TGTGCCAGCAGCCAAGCAGTTATGAACACTGAAGCTTTCTTT.

V gene TRBV6-2 or TRBV6-3 combines with J gene TRBJ2-1, with TRBD2 identical over 9 bases. V lost 0 bases, J lost 10 bases, and 7 bases stayed unmatched. Germline assignment: CDR1 MNHEY and CDR2 SVGEGT. The length of the CDR3 is 15 residues. For the CDR3, the DNA is TGTGCCAGCAGTTACTCGGGACTAGCTGGTCAGGAGCAGTTCTTC. This sequence encodes CASSYSGLAGQEQFF.

The chain joins TRBV3-1 (or the pseudogene TRBV3-2) to TRBJ2-7; no reliable D call. The CDR3 length is 16 residues. The germline V gene has CDR1 LGHDT and CDR2 YNNKEL (reference sequence). V lost 1 base and J 0 bases, leaving 13 bases between the germline ends. CDR3 region: CASSQGPARSSYEQYF. CDR3 sequence (DNA): TGTGCCAGCAGCCAAGGGCCGGCTAGAAGCTCCTACGAGCAGTACTTC.